This T cell receptor (beta chain) was found in a study of CD8+CD57+ T cells in acquired aplastic anemia. Study as a whole: Sorted CD4+ and CD8+ cells yielded roughly 3 ug of DNA on average. CD4+ cell libraries from healthy donors averaged around 11 million reads. Study-level points and caveats: Comparison of patients with controls identified nearly 30 shared CD8+ CDR3 sequences. Statistical testing detected no significant gap in CD8+ Simpson's diversity between patients and controls.

CDR3 length: 15 residues. Trimming left V 2 bases short and J 2 bases short, with 13 bases between. CDR1 and CDR2 from the germline V gene are MNHEY and SVGAGI. Genomic DNA, the template, was used for profiling of the TCR beta VDJ and CDR3. Via MiXCR, TCRdb re-called the reads, giving one row per CDR3 protein. The sample consists of over 150,000 distinct CDR3 sequences, around 45% of them appearing once. Many counts were recorded for this clonotype. Its antigen is as yet unknown. The chain recombines TRBV6-5 with TRBJ2-7, with D possibly matching TRBD2 (6 bases). The specimen sequenced was sorted CD4+, CD8+, or CD8+CD57+ T cells (not recorded which) from PBMCs. The TCR sequence derives from a human donor in good health. The CDR3 DNA reads as TGTGCCAGCAGTTACCAGGCGGGATTCGCCTACGAGCAGTACTTC. It encodes CASSYQAGFAYEQYF.